This T cell receptor (beta chain) originates from a study of regulatory T cells in long-lasting Graves disease. Study background: Persistent cases were those of Graves' disease that involved over 5 years of antithyroid drugs with positive TSH receptor antibodies.

Whole-study results and caveats: Persistent Graves' disease cases displayed lower TCR diversity than newly diagnosed ones. When disease was persistent, TRBV28, TRBJ1-2 and TRBJ2-5 were the favored segments.

Time point described: persistent/refractory GD, antithyroid drugs over 5 years with positive TRAb. From PBMCs, RNA was extracted and then used to make the TCR library. Germline CDR1 DFQATT, CDR2 SNEGSKA (reference sequence). With V trimmed by 3 bases and J by 1 base, 9 bases remained unmatched. CDR3 size: 15 residues. Concerning this clonotype itself: Its target is unknown.

CDR3 regions were amplified by Arm-PCR using iRepertoire HTBI primers to build TCR beta libraries. TCRdb analysed the multiplex PCR reads with MiXCR anew, one entry per CDR3 protein. The sample has some 280,000 distinct CDR3 sequences, under 25% seen once. The source material was peripheral blood mononuclear cells (PBMCs), sampled when the disease was refractory, from a patient treated with antithyroid drugs. The chain employs TRBV20-1 and TRBJ2-7; 7 bases are a match to TRBD2. This receptor was taken from a female donor with Graves disease. The CDR3 coding sequence is TGCAGTGCTAGTGGGGCGAGCGGGGCTTCCTACGAGCAGTACTTC. Translation: CSASGASGASYEQYF.